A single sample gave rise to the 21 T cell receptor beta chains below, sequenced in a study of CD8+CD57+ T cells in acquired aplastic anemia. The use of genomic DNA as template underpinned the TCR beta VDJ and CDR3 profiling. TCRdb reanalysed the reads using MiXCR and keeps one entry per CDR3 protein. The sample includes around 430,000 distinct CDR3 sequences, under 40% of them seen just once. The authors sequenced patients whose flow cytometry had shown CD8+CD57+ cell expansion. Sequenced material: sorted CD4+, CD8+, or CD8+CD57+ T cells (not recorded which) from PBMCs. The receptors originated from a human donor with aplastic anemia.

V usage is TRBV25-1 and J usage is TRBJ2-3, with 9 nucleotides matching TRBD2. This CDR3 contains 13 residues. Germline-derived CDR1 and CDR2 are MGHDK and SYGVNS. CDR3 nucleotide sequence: TGTGCTGCTAGCGGGGTTAGCACAGATACGCAGTATTTT. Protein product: CAASGVSTDTQYF.

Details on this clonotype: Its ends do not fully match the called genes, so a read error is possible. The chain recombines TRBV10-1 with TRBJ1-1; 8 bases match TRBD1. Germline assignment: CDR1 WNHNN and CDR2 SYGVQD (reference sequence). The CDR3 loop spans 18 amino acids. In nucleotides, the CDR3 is TGTGCCAGCAGCCCCCGTGGTTCCGGACAGGGTCGGCGCACTGAAGCTTTCTTT. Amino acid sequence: CASSPRGSGQGRRTEAFF.

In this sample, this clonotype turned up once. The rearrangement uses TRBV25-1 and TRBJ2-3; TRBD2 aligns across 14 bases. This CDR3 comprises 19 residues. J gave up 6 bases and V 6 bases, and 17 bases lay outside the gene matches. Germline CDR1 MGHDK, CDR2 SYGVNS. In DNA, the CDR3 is TGTGCCAGCAGCGGACCAGGCACCGGACTAGCGGGAGGAGCGGATACGCAGTATTTT. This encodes CASSGPGTGLAGGADTQYF.

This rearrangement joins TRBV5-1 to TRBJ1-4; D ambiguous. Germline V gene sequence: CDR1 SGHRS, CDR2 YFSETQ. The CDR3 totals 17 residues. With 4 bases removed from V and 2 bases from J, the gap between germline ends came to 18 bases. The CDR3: CASSLDIPGGTNEKLFF. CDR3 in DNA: TGCGCCAGCAGCCTCGACATACCGGGAGGGACTAATGAAAAACTGTTTTTT.

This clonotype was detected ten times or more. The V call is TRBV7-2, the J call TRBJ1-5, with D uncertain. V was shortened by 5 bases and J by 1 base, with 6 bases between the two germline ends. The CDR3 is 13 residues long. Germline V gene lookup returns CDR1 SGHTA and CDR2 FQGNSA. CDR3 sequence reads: CASSPSSNQPQHF. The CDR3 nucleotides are TGTGCCAGCAGCCCCTCGAGCAATCAGCCCCAGCATTTT.

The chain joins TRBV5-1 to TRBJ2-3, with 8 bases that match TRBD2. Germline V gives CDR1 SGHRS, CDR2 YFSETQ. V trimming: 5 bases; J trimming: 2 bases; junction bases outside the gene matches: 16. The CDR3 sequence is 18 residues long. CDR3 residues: CASSPKSLSSGVTDTQYF. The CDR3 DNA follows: TGCGCCAGCAGTCCCAAAAGCCTTAGTAGCGGGGTCACAGATACGCAGTATTTT.

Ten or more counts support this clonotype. The CDR3 spells CASSLTSGAAYEQYF. The CDR3 coding sequence is TGTGCCAGCAGCTTAACTAGCGGGGCCGCCTACGAGCAGTACTTC. V is TRBV7-2 and J is TRBJ2-7, with 10 bases fitting TRBD2. The CDR3 spans 15 residues. The ends lost 2 bases at V and 2 bases at J; junction bases unmatched: 3. Germline V gene sequence: CDR1 SGHTA, CDR2 FQGNSA.

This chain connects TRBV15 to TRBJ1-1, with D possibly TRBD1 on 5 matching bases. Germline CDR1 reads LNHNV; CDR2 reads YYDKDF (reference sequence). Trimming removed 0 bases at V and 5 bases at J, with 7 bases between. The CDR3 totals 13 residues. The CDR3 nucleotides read TGTGCCACCAGCAGAGAGGCAGGGACTGAAGCTTTCTTT. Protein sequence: CATSREAGTEAFF.

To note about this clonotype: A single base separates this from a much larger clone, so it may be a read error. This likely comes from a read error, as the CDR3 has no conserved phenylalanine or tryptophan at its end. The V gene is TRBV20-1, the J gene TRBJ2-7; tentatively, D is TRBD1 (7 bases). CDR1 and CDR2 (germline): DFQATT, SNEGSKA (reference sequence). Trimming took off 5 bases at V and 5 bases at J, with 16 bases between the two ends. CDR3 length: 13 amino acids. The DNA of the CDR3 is TGCAGTGCTTTACAGGGGAGGTGGAACGAGCAGTACTCC. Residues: CSALQGRWNEQYS.

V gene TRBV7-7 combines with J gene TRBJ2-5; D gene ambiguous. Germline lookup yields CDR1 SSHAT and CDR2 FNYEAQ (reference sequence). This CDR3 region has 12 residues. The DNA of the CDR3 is TGTGCTAGAGATGTCCTTCAAGAGACCCAGTACTTC. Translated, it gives CARDVLQETQYF.

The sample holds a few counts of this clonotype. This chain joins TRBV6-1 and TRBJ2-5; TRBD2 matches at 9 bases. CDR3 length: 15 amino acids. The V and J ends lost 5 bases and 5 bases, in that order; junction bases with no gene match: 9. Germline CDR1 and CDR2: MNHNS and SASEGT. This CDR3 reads CASSTIAGESETQYF. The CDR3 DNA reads TGTGCCAGCAGTACAATAGCGGGGGAATCGGAGACCCAGTACTTC.

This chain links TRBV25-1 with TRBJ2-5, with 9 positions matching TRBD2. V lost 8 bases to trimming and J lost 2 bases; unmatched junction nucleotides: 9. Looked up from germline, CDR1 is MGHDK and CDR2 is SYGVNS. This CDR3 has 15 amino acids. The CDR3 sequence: CASVALAGPQETQYF. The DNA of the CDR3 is TGTGCCAGCGTTGCTCTAGCGGGGCCGCAAGAGACCCAGTACTTC.

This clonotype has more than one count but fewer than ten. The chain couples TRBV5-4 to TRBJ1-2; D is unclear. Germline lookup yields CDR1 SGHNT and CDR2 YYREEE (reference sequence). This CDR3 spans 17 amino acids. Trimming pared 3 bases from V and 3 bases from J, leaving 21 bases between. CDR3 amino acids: CASSWTVGQLNDYGYTF. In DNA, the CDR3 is TGTGCCAGCAGCTGGACCGTCGGGCAACTAAATGACTATGGCTACACCTTC.

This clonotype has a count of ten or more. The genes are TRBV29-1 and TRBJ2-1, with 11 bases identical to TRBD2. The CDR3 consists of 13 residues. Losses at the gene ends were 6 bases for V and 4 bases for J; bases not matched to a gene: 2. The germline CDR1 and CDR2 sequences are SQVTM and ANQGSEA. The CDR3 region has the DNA TGCAGCGTGAGACTAGCGGGGTACAATGAGCAGTTCTTC. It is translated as CSVRLAGYNEQFF.

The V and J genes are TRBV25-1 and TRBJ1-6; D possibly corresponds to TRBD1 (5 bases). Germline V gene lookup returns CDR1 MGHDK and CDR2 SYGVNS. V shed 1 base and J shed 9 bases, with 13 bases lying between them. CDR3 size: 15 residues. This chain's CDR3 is CASSEWGEESSPLHF. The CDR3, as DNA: TGTGCCAGCAGTGAATGGGGGGAGGAGAGTTCACCCCTCCACTTT.

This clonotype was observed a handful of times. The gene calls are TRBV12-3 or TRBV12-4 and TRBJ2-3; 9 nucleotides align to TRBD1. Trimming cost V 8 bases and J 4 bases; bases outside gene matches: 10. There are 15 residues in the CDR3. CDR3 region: CASSPGTGNADTQYF. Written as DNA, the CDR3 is TGTGCCAGCTCACCAGGGACAGGGAACGCAGATACGCAGTATTTT.

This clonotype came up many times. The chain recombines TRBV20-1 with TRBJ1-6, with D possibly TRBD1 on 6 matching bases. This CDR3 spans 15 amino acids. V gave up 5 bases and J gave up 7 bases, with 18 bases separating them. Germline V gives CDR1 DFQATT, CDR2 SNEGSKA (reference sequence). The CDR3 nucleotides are TGCAGTGCTTCGAGGGCGGGACAAGAAAATTCACCCCTCCACTTT. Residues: CSASRAGQENSPLHF.

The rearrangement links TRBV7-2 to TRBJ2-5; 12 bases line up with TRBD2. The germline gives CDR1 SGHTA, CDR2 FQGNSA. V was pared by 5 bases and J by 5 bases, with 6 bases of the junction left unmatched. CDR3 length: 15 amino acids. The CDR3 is CASSPSGGAWETQYF. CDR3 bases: TGTGCCAGCAGCCCTAGCGGGGGGGCTTGGGAGACCCAGTACTTC.

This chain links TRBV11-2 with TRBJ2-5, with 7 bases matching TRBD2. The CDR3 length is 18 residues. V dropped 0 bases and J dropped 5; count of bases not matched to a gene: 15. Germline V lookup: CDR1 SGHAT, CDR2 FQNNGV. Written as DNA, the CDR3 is TGTGCCAGCAGCTTAGAAGGGCGGAGCGGGGCGCACGCCGAGACCCAGTACTTC. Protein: CASSLEGRSGAHAETQYF.

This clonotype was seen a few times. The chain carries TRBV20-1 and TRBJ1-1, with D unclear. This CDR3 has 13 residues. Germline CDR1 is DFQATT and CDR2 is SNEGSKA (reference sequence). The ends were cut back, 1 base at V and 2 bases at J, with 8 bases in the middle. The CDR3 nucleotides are TGCAGTGCTAGAGGGGCCAGTAACACTGAAGCTTTCTTT. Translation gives CSARGASNTEAFF.

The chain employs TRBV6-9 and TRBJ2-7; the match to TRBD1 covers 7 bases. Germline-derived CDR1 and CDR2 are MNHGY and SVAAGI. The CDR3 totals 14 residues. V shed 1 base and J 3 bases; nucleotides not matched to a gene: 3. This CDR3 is CASSYWTGHYEQYF. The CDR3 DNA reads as TGTGCCAGCAGTTATTGGACAGGACACTACGAGCAGTACTTC.